This passage covers 6 T cell receptor beta chains from one sample sequenced in a study of T cell changes during pregnancy in multiple sclerosis. Some clones are missing from TCRdb's copy, which holds only in-frame ones; the method was immunoSEQ multiplex PCR. The sample contains about 40,000 clones, more than 75% of which appear only once. The sequencing input was PBMCs (not recorded whether the cells were cultured). All receptors come from a female donor with multiple sclerosis, enrolled in a pregnancy study.

The chain is built from TRBV28 and TRBJ1-4; TRBD1 aligns across 7 bases. The germline V gene has CDR1 MDHEN and CDR2 SYDVKM. The CDR3 spans 13 residues. J lost 4 bases, V lost 8 bases, and 4 bases had no gene match. The CDR3 here is CASGGQNNEKLFF. CDR3 sequence (DNA): TGTGCCAGCGGGGGACAGAATAATGAAAAACTGTTTTTT.

The J gene is TRBJ1-1, the V gene TRBV2; a weak D match, TRBD1 (6 bases). From germline, CDR1 is SNHLY and CDR2 FYNNEI. Trimming took 8 bases from V and 1 from J, leaving 11 bases between them. The CDR3 is made up of 13 amino acids. In DNA form, the CDR3 reads TGTGCCAGCGGGGGCCGCACGAACACTGAAGCTTTCTTT. Translated: CASGGRTNTEAFF.

This clone was seen a single time. CDR3 protein: CASSPLAGAKNEQFF. The CDR3 nucleotides read TGCGCCAGCAGCCCCCTGGCGGGGGCAAAAAATGAGCAGTTCTTC. The V and J genes are TRBV5-1 and TRBJ2-1, with a weak D call TRBD2 (7 bases). Trimming removed 4 bases from V and 7 bases from J, with 18 bases in between. Germline-derived CDR1 and CDR2 are SGHRS and YFSETQ. The CDR3 is 15 amino acids.

This chain joins TRBV18 and TRBJ2-7; the match to TRBD2 covers 14 bases. Germline V gene data show CDR1 as KGHSH and CDR2 as LQKENI. The V gene end was trimmed by 0 bases and the J gene end by 1 base; junction bases not matched to a gene: 5. The CDR3 extends over 18 amino acids. The DNA of the CDR3 is TGTGCCAGCTCACCACCGGGACTAGCGGGAGTCCCGTCCTACGAGCAGTACTTC. Its translation: CASSPPGLAGVPSYEQYF.

The V call is TRBV5-1, the J call TRBJ2-3; 7 bases are a match to TRBD2. V lost 6 bases to trimming and J lost 2 bases; unmatched junction nucleotides: 12. The germline gives CDR1 SGHRS, CDR2 YFSETQ. CDR3 length equals 16 residues. CDR3 in amino acids: CASTWVGRDYTDTQYF. The CDR3 nucleotides are TGCGCCAGCACCTGGGTTGGGCGGGACTACACAGATACGCAGTATTTT.

V and J are TRBV19 and TRBJ2-3; 10 bases fit TRBD2. CDR1 is LNHDA, CDR2 SQIVND, per germline (reference sequence). With V trimmed by 9 bases and J by 3 bases, 6 bases remained unmatched. CDR3 length: 14 amino acids. CDR3: CASRWTSGTDTQYF. CDR3 DNA sequence: TGTGCCAGCCGGTGGACTAGCGGAACAGATACGCAGTATTTT. The full variable domain, its missing parts supplied by reference TRBV19 and TRBJ2-3, is DGGITQSPKYLFRKEGQNVTLSCEQNLNHDAMYWYRQDPGQGLRLIYYSQIVNDFQKGDIAEGYSVSREKKESFPLTVTSAQKNPTAFYLCASRWTSGTDTQYFGPGTRLTVL.